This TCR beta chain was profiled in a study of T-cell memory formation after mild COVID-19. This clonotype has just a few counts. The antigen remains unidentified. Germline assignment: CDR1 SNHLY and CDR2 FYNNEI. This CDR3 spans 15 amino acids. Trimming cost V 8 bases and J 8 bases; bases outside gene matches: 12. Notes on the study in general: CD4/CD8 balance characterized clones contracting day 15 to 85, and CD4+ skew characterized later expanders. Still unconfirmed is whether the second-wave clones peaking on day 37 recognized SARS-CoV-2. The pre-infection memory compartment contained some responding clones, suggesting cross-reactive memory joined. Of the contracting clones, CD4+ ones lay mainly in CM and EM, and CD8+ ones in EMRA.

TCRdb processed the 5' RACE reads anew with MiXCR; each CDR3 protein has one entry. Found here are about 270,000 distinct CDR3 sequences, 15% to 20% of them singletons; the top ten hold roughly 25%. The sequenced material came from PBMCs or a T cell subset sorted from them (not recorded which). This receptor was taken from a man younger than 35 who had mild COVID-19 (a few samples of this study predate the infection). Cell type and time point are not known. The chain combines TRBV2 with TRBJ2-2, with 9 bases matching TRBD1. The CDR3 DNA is TGTGCCAGCTGCCTCCGGGACAGGGTTGGAGGGGAGCTGTTTTTT. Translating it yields CASCLRDRVGGELFF.